The 9 T cell receptor beta chains listed next were all sequenced from one sample in a study of CD8+ T cells in alopecia areata. Reverse transcription of extracted RNA yielded cDNA, which provided the sequencing template. Libraries were prepared by immunoSEQ multiplex PCR; TCRdb keeps only in-frame clonotypes and omits some of them. This sample has about 150,000 clones, with roughly 44% found just once. The sequenced material came from CD4+ T cells sorted from blood. The receptors come from a human donor with alopecia areata.

The rearrangement uses TRBV7-9 and TRBJ1-5; weak D call: TRBD1 (6 bases). The V end lost 5 bases, the J end lost 1 base, and 15 bases lay between the germline ends. This CDR3 has 16 amino acids. Germline CDR1 and CDR2: SEHNR and FQNEAQ (reference sequence). The CDR3 sequence is CASSTSGAGSNQPQHF. CDR3 DNA: TGTGCCAGCAGCACGTCGGGGGCCGGGAGCAATCAGCCCCAGCATTTT.

V is TRBV29-1 and J is TRBJ2-4; 12 nucleotides line up with TRBD2. Germline CDR1 reads SQVTM; CDR2 reads ANQGSEA. The CDR3 runs 17 residues. The V gene end was trimmed by 4 bases and the J gene end by 2 bases; junction bases not matched to a gene: 9. The CDR3 DNA follows: TGCAGCGTTGGTACGGCTAGCGGGAGGGTATCCAAAAACATTCAGTACTTC. It specifies CSVGTASGRVSKNIQYF.

This clone was detected a few times. This sequence joins TRBV7-9 and TRBJ2-5; TRBD2 matches at 7 bases. From germline, CDR1 is SEHNR and CDR2 FQNEAQ (reference sequence). V shed 3 bases, J shed 5 bases, and the junction held 3 bases outside the gene matches. The CDR3 spans 13 residues. CDR3 sequence: CASSFGGIETQYF. For the CDR3, the DNA is TGTGCCAGCAGCTTCGGGGGGATCGAGACCCAGTACTTC.

This clone has a handful of counts. The gene calls are TRBV27 and TRBJ1-5; D is unresolved. CDR1 is MNHEY and CDR2 is SMNVEV in the germline V gene (reference sequence). The CDR3 contains 15 residues. V was pared by 3 bases and J by 2 bases, with 11 bases between. The CDR3 region has the DNA TGTGCCAGCAGTTTGAGTCCGGCAGGCAATCAGCCCCAGCATTTT. Translation: CASSLSPAGNQPQHF.

On this clone itself: This sample also contains other DNA sequences that code for the same CDR3. The chain has TRBV18 and TRBJ2-7, with 7 bases lining up with TRBD1. Germline V gene data show CDR1 as KGHSH and CDR2 as LQKENI. The trim removed 3 bases at V and 0 bases at J, leaving 2 bases unmatched. This CDR3 region has 14 residues. The CDR3 region has the DNA TGTGCCAGCTCACCGGGACAGTCCTCCTACGAGCAGTACTTC. Its protein product is CASSPGQSSYEQYF. Combining the CDR3 with reference TRBV18 and TRBJ2-7 gives the whole variable domain NAGVMQNPRHLVRRRGQEARLRCSPMKGHSHVYWYRQLPEEGLKFMVYLQKENIIDESGMPKERFSAEFPKEGPSILRIQQVVRGDSAAYFCASSPGQSSYEQYFGPGTRLTVT.

The V and J genes are TRBV5-1 and TRBJ2-1; a possible D gene is TRBD2 (5 bases). The CDR3 length is 15 residues. V dropped 5 bases and J dropped 8 bases, with 20 bases sitting between them. CDR1 is SGHRS and CDR2 is YFSETQ in the germline V gene. DNA of the CDR3: TGCGCCAGCAGGTATACGGGAAAATCGTCGGATGAGCAGTTCTTC. Its translation is CASRYTGKSSDEQFF.

CDR3 residues: CATSRAALTNTQYF. As DNA, the CDR3 is TGTGCCACCAGCAGAGCAGCCCTTACCAATACGCAGTATTTT. V gene TRBV15 combines with J gene TRBJ2-3; D not resolved. The V and J ends lost 1 base and 7 bases respectively, with 12 bases between them. This CDR3 spans 14 amino acids. Germline V gene lookup returns CDR1 LNHNV and CDR2 YYDKDF (reference sequence).

The chain recombines TRBV5-1 with TRBJ2-7; D may correspond to TRBD1 or TRBD2 (5 bases each). The CDR3 length is 14 residues. Trimming shortened V by 0 bases and J by 6 bases, and 13 bases separated the two germline ends. Germline V gene data show CDR1 as SGHRS and CDR2 as YFSETQ. The CDR3 bases are TGCGCCAGCAGCTTGGGAGGGGATTGGGGCGAGCAGTACTTC. It specifies CASSLGGDWGEQYF.

This clone appeared once. The V call is TRBV2, the J call TRBJ2-3; 8 positions agree with TRBD2. Looked up from germline, CDR1 is SNHLY and CDR2 is FYNNEI. J was trimmed by 2 bases and V by 8 bases; bases with no gene match: 12. The CDR3 has 16 residues. CDR3 residues: CASAPNSGSNTDTQYF. The DNA of the CDR3 is TGTGCCAGCGCCCCTAACAGCGGGAGTAACACAGATACGCAGTATTTT.